The 18 T cell receptor beta chains listed next were all sequenced from one sample in a study of Ad26.COV2.S vaccination and SARS-CoV-2 variants. Regarding treatment: some 19 received Ad26.COV2.S at low or high dose, single or two shots; about 5 received placebo; per-sample allocation not given. Sampling was done on day 63 after the first vaccine or placebo injection. Assay: immunoSEQ multiplex PCR; the TCRdb copy retains only in-frame clones and omits some. Here the sample spans 400,000 or so clones, approximately 86% being singletons. Sequenced material: peripheral blood, taken in a trial of Ad26.COV2.S vaccine versus placebo. The receptors stem from a person aged 18-60 years who received the Ad26.COV2.S COVID-19 vaccine or a placebo.

This clone was observed a single time. This chain links TRBV10-3 with TRBJ2-2; 9 bases agree with TRBD2. In germline, CDR1 is ENHRY, CDR2 SYGVKD. V dropped 5 bases and J dropped 4; count of bases not matched to a gene: 5. This CDR3 spans 15 amino acids. Written as DNA, the CDR3 is TGTGCCATCAGTCGCGGGGGGGCTGTCACCGGGGAGCTGTTTTTT. This codes for CAISRGGAVTGELFF.

This sequence joins TRBV14 and TRBJ2-7; the D gene is possibly TRBD2 (5 bases). Germline CDR1 is SGHDN and CDR2 is FVKESK. Trimming removed 0 bases at V and 9 bases at J, with 12 bases between. The length of the CDR3 is 13 residues. The DNA of the CDR3 is TGTGCCAGCAGCCAAGACCTTGGGAGCGCGCAGTACTTC. Translated, it gives CASSQDLGSAQYF.

This clone was detected many times. The chain combines TRBV18 with TRBJ2-1, with a tentative D call TRBD2 (6 bases). The CDR3 runs to 20 residues. Germline loops: CDR1 KGHSH, CDR2 LQKENI. The V gene lost 3 bases and the J gene lost 7 bases, with 31 bases spanning the gap. The CDR3 loop is CASSPSLFVGTPTPYNEQFF. The DNA for the CDR3 is TGTGCCAGCTCACCTTCCCTTTTTGTCGGGACTCCTACGCCTTATAATGAGCAGTTCTTC.

The chain recombines TRBV5-4 with TRBJ2-5, with a tentative D call TRBD1 (6 bases). The germline V and J ends were trimmed by 4 bases and 5 bases, with 15 bases remaining between them. Germline-derived CDR1 and CDR2 are SGHNT and YYREEE (reference sequence). This CDR3 comprises 14 residues. CDR3 DNA: TGTGCCAGCAGCCCAGGGACATTGGGGGAGACCCAGTACTTC. Translating it yields CASSPGTLGETQYF.

The V call is TRBV18, the J call TRBJ2-2; no clear D. The V gene lost 4 bases and the J gene lost 0 bases, with 6 bases spanning the gap. Germline lookup yields CDR1 KGHSH and CDR2 LQKENI. The CDR3 contains 14 residues. The CDR3 DNA reads TGTGCCAGCTCACGTCCAACGAACACCGGGGAGCTGTTTTTT. It specifies CASSRPTNTGELFF.

This clone was recorded only once. The V gene is TRBV7-9, the J gene TRBJ2-7, with D hard to call. Trimming removed 7 bases at V and 0 bases at J, with 13 bases between. The CDR3 runs 14 residues. Germline V CDR1 and CDR2: SEHNR, FQNEAQ (reference sequence). The CDR3 nucleotides are TGTGCCAGCACGCGGACGGCGAGCTCCTACGAGCAGTACTTC. Its translation: CASTRTASSYEQYF.

The chain uses TRBV1 and TRBJ2-3. TRBV1 is tagged as a pseudogene. The CDR3 has 20 amino acids. The CDR3, as DNA: TGCACCAGCAGCCAAGTAAGCCCACTATGGGGTTTAGAGGTCACAGATACGCAGTATTTT. Translating gives CTSSQVSPLWGLEVTDTQYF.

The chain is built from TRBV7-6 and TRBJ2-1; 9 positions match TRBD1. The V gene's germline CDR1 is SGHVS and CDR2 FNYEAQ. After removal of 1 base from V and 0 bases from J, the junction contained 1 base not matched to a gene. This CDR3 comprises 16 residues. The CDR3 spells CASSLGDRASYNEQFF. CDR3 DNA: TGTGCCAGCAGCTTAGGGGACAGGGCCTCCTACAATGAGCAGTTCTTC.

The genes are TRBV14 and TRBJ2-2; the D call may be TRBD1 or TRBD2 (5 bases each). CDR3 length: 17 residues. Trimming removed 0 bases at V and 2 bases at J, with 13 bases between. CDR1 is SGHDN, CDR2 FVKESK, per germline. CDR3 protein: CASSQDIRGPNTGELFF. CDR3 bases: TGTGCCAGCAGCCAAGATATTAGGGGACCCAACACCGGGGAGCTGTTTTTT.

This chain joins TRBV13 and TRBJ1-2; D is ambiguous. This CDR3 is built from 13 residues. Trimming took 0 bases from V and 0 from J, leaving 2 bases between them. In germline, CDR1 is PRHDT, CDR2 FYEKMQ (reference sequence). For the CDR3, the DNA is TGTGCCAGCAGCTTAGGGGCTAACTATGGCTACACCTTC. Its protein product is CASSLGANYGYTF.

This chain uses TRBV18 with TRBJ1-1; D unresolved. Looked up from germline, CDR1 is KGHSH and CDR2 is LQKENI. The CDR3 sequence is 15 residues long. Deletions cut 1 base from V and 0 bases from J, with 9 bases between. CDR3 region: CASSPREHVNTEAFF. For the CDR3, the DNA is TGTGCCAGCTCACCACGGGAGCATGTGAACACTGAAGCTTTCTTT.

V is TRBV19 and J is TRBJ2-5; the match to TRBD1 covers 7 bases. The germline V gene has CDR1 LNHDA and CDR2 SQIVND (reference sequence). The CDR3 has 16 amino acids. The V gene end was trimmed by 0 bases and the J gene end by 3 bases; junction bases not matched to a gene: 7. The CDR3 sequence: CASSIDLRTGEETQYF. CDR3 DNA: TGTGCCAGTAGTATAGACCTACGGACAGGAGAAGAGACCCAGTACTTC.

The chain has TRBV7-9 and TRBJ1-3; the match to TRBD1 covers 10 bases. V was clipped by 5 bases and J by 7 bases; unmatched bases: 8. CDR3 length equals 15 residues. Germline loops: CDR1 SEHNR, CDR2 FQNEAQ (reference sequence). The CDR3: CASSRGTGVSNTIYF. The CDR3 coding sequence is TGTGCCAGCAGCAGAGGGACAGGGGTTTCGAACACCATATATTTT.

J is TRBJ2-3 and V is TRBV5-6; tentatively, D is TRBD1 (6 bases). Between the trimmed V and J ends, which lost 4 bases and 0 bases, there was a span of 15 bases. Germline V CDR1 and CDR2: SGHDT, YYEEEE. The CDR3 covers 16 residues. DNA of the CDR3: TGTGCCAGCAGCCAACAGGGAGAAGGAAGCACAGATACGCAGTATTTT. This encodes CASSQQGEGSTDTQYF.

The chain employs TRBV7-9 and TRBJ1-1, with D unresolved. This CDR3 has 15 amino acids. The V and J ends lost 5 bases and 5 bases respectively, with 18 bases between them. CDR1 and CDR2 (germline): SEHNR, FQNEAQ (reference sequence). For the CDR3, the DNA is TGTGCCAGCAGCGAACCCGTTGGGAAAGCGACTGAAGCTTTCTTT. It is translated as CASSEPVGKATEAFF. Variable domain in full (rest from reference TRBV7-9 and TRBJ1-1): DTGVSQNPRHKITKRGQNVTFRCDPISEHNRLYWYRQTLGQGPEFLTYFQNEAQLEKSRLLSDRFSAERPKGSFSTLEIQRTEQGDSAMYLCASSEPVGKATEAFFGQGTRLTVV.

This chain uses TRBV7-2 with TRBJ1-2; a weak D match, TRBD1 (5 bases). Trimming removed 1 base from V and 6 bases from J, with 12 bases in between. This CDR3 is built from 14 residues. CDR1 and CDR2 (germline): SGHTA, FQGNSA. The chain's CDR3 is CASSLVSIQDGYTF. DNA of the CDR3: TGTGCCAGCAGCTTAGTATCCATACAGGATGGCTACACCTTC.

The rearrangement links TRBV7-9 to TRBJ2-1, with TRBD1 as a possible D gene (5 bases). Germline lookup yields CDR1 SEHNR and CDR2 FQNEAQ (reference sequence). With 5 bases removed from V and 4 bases from J, the gap between germline ends came to 9 bases. The CDR3 extends over 13 amino acids. In nucleotides, the CDR3 is TGTGCCAGCAGCCCGACAGTTTACAATGAGCAGTTCTTC. Its translation: CASSPTVYNEQFF.

This clone turned up a few times. This chain links TRBV11-2 with TRBJ1-1; a weak D match, TRBD1 (5 bases). V was trimmed by 5 bases and J by 4 bases, leaving 14 bases between them. The CDR3 has 14 residues. Germline V lookup: CDR1 SGHAT, CDR2 FQNNGV. The CDR3 coding sequence is TGTGCCAGCAGCCCTTGGGGCGGAGGCACTGAAGCTTTCTTT. Its protein product is CASSPWGGGTEAFF.